These 5 T cell receptor beta chains were all obtained from the same sample, sequenced in a study of shared clonotypes between healthy human individuals. Clones were read by immunoSEQ multiplex PCR, and TCRdb kept only the in-frame ones, dropping some. The data show around 560,000 clones, around 96% seen once. CD8 cells regarded as naive lacked CD45RO, were positively chosen for CCR7, and omitted terminally differentiated effector memory CD45RA+ cells. The source material was naive CD8+ T cells sorted from blood. The receptors stem from a woman aged 25 to 39 in good health.

This chain joins TRBV18 and TRBJ2-7; D call uncertain. This CDR3 is 12 amino acids long. Between the trimmed V and J ends, which lost 7 bases and 0 bases, there was a span of 7 bases. Germline V lookup: CDR1 KGHSH, CDR2 LQKENI. The CDR3 loop reads CASCGDSYEQYF. In nucleotides, the CDR3 is TGTGCCAGCTGTGGCGACTCCTACGAGCAGTACTTC.

This sequence joins TRBV19 and TRBJ1-2; TRBD1 might be the D (6 bases). V was shortened by 5 bases and J by 2 bases, with 18 bases between the two germline ends. The germline V gene has CDR1 LNHDA and CDR2 SQIVND (reference sequence). The CDR3 has 16 amino acids. This CDR3 is CASSSTTGQLNYGYTF. DNA for the CDR3: TGTGCCAGTAGTTCCACGACAGGCCAACTAAACTATGGCTACACCTTC.

The chain links TRBV5-1 to TRBJ2-2, with TRBD1 identical over 7 bases. With V trimmed by 5 bases and J by 5 bases, 6 bases remained unmatched. Per the germline V gene, CDR1 is SGHRS and CDR2 is YFSETQ. The length of the CDR3 is 14 residues. The CDR3 DNA reads as TGCGCCAGCAGTTGGGACAGAACAACCGGGGAGCTGTTTTTT. Translation gives CASSWDRTTGELFF. Drawing the rest from reference TRBV5-1 and TRBJ2-2, the complete variable domain is KAGVTQTPRYLIKTRGQQVTLSCSPISGHRSVSWYQQTPGQGLQFLFEYFSETQRNKGNFPGRFSGRQFSNSRSEMNVSTLELGDSALYLCASSWDRTTGELFFGEGSRLTVL.

This clone was recorded only once. The chain couples TRBV27 to TRBJ2-5; TRBD2 matches 7 bases. J gave up 4 bases and V 5 bases, and 10 bases lay outside the gene matches. Germline assignment: CDR1 MNHEY and CDR2 SMNVEV (reference sequence). This CDR3 is 15 amino acids long. The CDR3 loop is CASSIGGSRVETQYF. CDR3 coding DNA: TGTGCCAGCAGTATAGGCGGGAGTAGGGTAGAGACCCAGTACTTC.

In the case of this clone: This same CDR3 is encoded by further DNA sequences in the sample. The CDR3 protein is CASSFQETQYF. CDR3 DNA: TGTGCCAGCAGCTTTCAAGAGACCCAGTACTTC. The chain employs TRBV5-6 and TRBJ2-5, with D unresolved. Germline assignment: CDR1 SGHDT and CDR2 YYEEEE. There are 11 residues in the CDR3. V was shortened by 2 bases and J by 2 bases, with 1 base between the two germline ends.